This is a list of T cell receptor beta chains from one sample in a study of blood T cells in healthy people across ages. TCRdb analysed the 5' RACE reads with MiXCR anew, one entry per CDR3 protein. Of 1.8 million or so distinct CDR3 sequences in the sample, approximately 40% were seen once. Input material: blood. All receptors come from a human donor in good health. CDR3s include the opening cysteine and the closing phenylalanine or tryptophan. Fields, in order: D gene, J gene, clone size, CDR3 length, V gene, CDR3 protein, CDR3 DNA. A D gene is named only where the DNA matches it firmly. The size of a clone is reported for some rows only, either as once, few or many, or as a class for expanded clones.

>NA|TRBJ1-1|NA|14|TRBV18
CAGSPGQVFTEAFF
TGTGCCGGCTCACCAGGGCAGGTTTTCACTGAAGCTTTCTTT
>NA|TRBJ2-7|few|15|TRBV2
CASSTGTRPPYEQYF
TGTGCCAGCAGTACGGGGACACGACCCCCCTACGAGCAGTACTTC
>NA|TRBJ2-3|many|14|TRBV7-2
CASSFRGPTDTQYF
TGTGCCAGCAGCTTCAGGGGTCCAACAGATACGCAGTATTTT
>NA|TRBJ2-5|few|13|TRBV7-2
CASSTRRLETQYF
TGTGCCAGCAGCACCCGACGGTTGGAGACCCAGTACTTC
>NA|TRBJ1-3|NA|16|TRBV5-1
CASSSNGLSSGNTIYF
TGCGCCAGCAGCTCGAACGGACTGAGCTCTGGAAACACCATATATTTT
>TRBD1|TRBJ2-1|NA|17|TRBV14
CASSRRTGGVSTNEQFF
TGTGCCAGCAGCCGCCGGACAGGGGGCGTTTCGACCAATGAGCAGTTCTTC
>NA|TRBJ1-2|few|16|TRBV6-5
CASGSYVERVDYGYTF
TGTGCCAGCGGCAGTTACGTTGAAAGGGTAGACTATGGCTACACCTTC
>NA|TRBJ1-2|few|14|TRBV7-2
CASSPIRANYGYTF
TGTGCCAGCAGCCCTATCCGAGCTAACTATGGCTACACCTTC
>NA|TRBJ2-1|few|12|TRBV11-2
CASSPESNEQFF
TGTGCCAGCAGCCCCGAAAGCAATGAGCAGTTCTTC
>TRBD2|TRBJ2-1|NA|16|TRBV7-9
CASSPIAGAASNEQFF
TGTGCCAGCAGCCCAATAGCGGGGGCCGCGTCCAATGAGCAGTTCTTC
>NA|TRBJ1-2|NA|14|TRBV7-2
CASSLSISGRGYTF
TGTGCCAGCAGCTTAAGTATATCAGGGAGGGGCTACACCTTC
>NA|TRBJ1-1|few|14|TRBV5-1
CASSLGASNTEAFF
TGTGCCAGCAGCTTAGGCGCTTCCAACACTGAAGCTTTCTTT
>NA|TRBJ2-3|NA|13|TRBV6-6
CASGGRYTDTQYF
TGTGCCAGCGGGGGGAGATACACAGATACGCAGTATTTT
>NA|TRBJ1-6|many|14|TRBV4-1
CASSQGGLRSPLHF
TGCGCCAGCAGCCAAGGCGGCCTTCGATCACCCCTCCACTTT
>NA|TRBJ1-5|NA|15|TRBV12-3/TRBV12-4
CASSLGGARNQPQHF
TGTGCCAGCAGTTTAGGGGGGGCTCGTAATCAGCCCCAGCATTTT
>NA|TRBJ1-3|NA|15|TRBV12-3/TRBV12-4
CASSFKGSGGNTIYF
TGTGCCAGCAGTTTTAAGGGAAGTGGAGGAAACACCATATATTTT
>NA|TRBJ2-7|NA|13|TRBV7-2
CASRAGSTYEQYF
TGTGCCAGCAGGGCGGGCAGTACCTACGAGCAGTACTTC
>NA|TRBJ1-5|few|14|TRBV5-1
CASSLLAGNQPQHF
TGCGCCAGCAGCTTGTTGGCAGGCAATCAGCCCCAGCATTTT
>TRBD1|TRBJ1-4|once|16|TRBV20-1
CSAREHPRGDHEKLFF
TGCAGTGCTAGAGAGCATCCCAGGGGGGACCATGAAAAACTGTTTTTT
>NA|TRBJ1-2|NA|12|TRBV12-3/TRBV12-4
CASSPFGYGYTF
TGTGCCAGCAGTCCCTTTGGCTATGGCTACACCTTC
>NA|TRBJ2-3|NA|14|TRBV20-1
CSAFRDPAADTQYF
TGCAGTGCCTTCCGGGACCCGGCTGCAGATACGCAGTATTTT
>NA|TRBJ2-1|NA|17|TRBV11-3
CASSLGERREQDIEQFF
TGTGCCAGCAGCTTAGGGGAGAGGAGGGAACAAGATATTGAGCAGTTCTTC
>NA|TRBJ1-1|few|12|TRBV28
CASTSGQEVTFF
TGTGCCAGCACCTCAGGTCAGGAGGTGACTTTCTTT
>NA|TRBJ1-1|few|14|TRBV10-3
CAIDDRGSNTEAFF
TGTGCCATCGACGATCGGGGCTCAAACACTGAAGCTTTCTTT
>NA|TRBJ2-7|NA|16|TRBV4-1
CASSQVLADTYNEQYF
TGCGCCAGCAGCCAAGTGTTGGCAGATACCTACAATGAGCAGTACTTC
>NA|TRBJ2-1|NA|14|TRBV9
CASSVGPYGGPKFF
TGTGCCAGCAGCGTAGGGCCGTACGGGGGGCCGAAGTTCTTC